The T cell receptor beta chain under discussion was sequenced for a study of Ad26.COV2.S vaccination and SARS-CoV-2 variants. Study information: Ad26.COV2.S given intramuscularly, once or twice 56 days apart.

Sequencing used immunoSEQ multiplex PCR; TCRdb keeps in-frame clones, though not all of them. The table shows roughly 700,000 clones, with 80% to 90% occurring only once. Points on this clone: The same CDR3 can be traced to other DNA sequences in this sample.

The treatment denotes: some 20 received Ad26.COV2.S at low or high dose, single or two shots; about 5 received placebo; per-sample allocation not given. Sampling took place 63 days after the first vaccine or placebo injection. Germline CDR1 SNHLY, CDR2 FYNNEI. The V gene end was trimmed by 6 bases and the J gene end by 2 bases; junction bases not matched to a gene: 3. The CDR3 runs 14 residues. The sample consisted of peripheral blood, taken in a trial of Ad26.COV2.S vaccine versus placebo. The receptor's source is a person aged 18-65 years who received the Ad26.COV2.S COVID-19 vaccine or a placebo. The chain has TRBV2 and TRBJ1-5, with 8 bases aligning to TRBD1. The CDR3 DNA is TGTGCCAGCAGCCCGGACAGGGGCAATCAGCCCCAGCATTTT. Protein: CASSPDRGNQPQHF. Together with reference TRBV2 and TRBJ1-5, the CDR3 gives the full variable domain: EPEVTQTPSHQVTQMGQEVILRCVPISNHLYFYWYRQILGQKVEFLVSFYNNEISEKSEIFDDQFSVERPDGSNFTLKIRSTKLEDSAMYFCASSPDRGNQPQHFGDGTRLSIL.